One and the same sample provided the 25 T cell receptor beta chains below, sequenced in a study of siplizumab effects on memory and regulatory T cells. Assay used: immunoSEQ multiplex PCR; TCRdb lists only in-frame clones, some missing. The sample lists 110,000 or so clones; 93% were seen once. Sequenced: non-Treg CD4+ T cells sorted from blood. These TCRs come from a human donor in good health.

This chain connects TRBV25-1 to TRBJ1-1; possible D gene TRBD1, 5 bases. Germline V gene sequence: CDR1 MGHDK, CDR2 SYGVNS. This CDR3 comprises 13 residues. Trimming stripped 7 bases from V and 4 bases from J, with 13 bases between. In DNA form, the CDR3 reads TGTGCCAGCATCAACCTCCAGGGCACTGAAGCTTTCTTT. It yields the protein CASINLQGTEAFF.

This clone has a single count. V is TRBV5-1 and J is TRBJ2-1; TRBD2 aligns across 10 bases. The length of the CDR3 is 16 residues. Germline V CDR1 and CDR2: SGHRS, YFSETQ. V gave up 2 bases and J gave up 4 bases; unmatched junction bases: 6. The CDR3 region is CASSLSGGAKYNEQFF. CDR3 nucleotides: TGCGCCAGCAGCTTAAGCGGGGGGGCCAAATACAATGAGCAGTTCTTC.

V gene TRBV5-1 combines with J gene TRBJ2-7; D might be TRBD2 (5 bases). Germline V gives CDR1 SGHRS, CDR2 YFSETQ. This CDR3 has 14 amino acids. The V end lost 4 bases, the J end lost 2 bases, and 13 bases lay between the germline ends. Written as DNA, the CDR3 is TGCGCCAGCAGCCCGAACGAGGGAACCTACGAGCAGTACTTC. This sequence encodes CASSPNEGTYEQYF.

The chain links TRBV18 to TRBJ2-7; D is undetermined. The germline V and J ends were trimmed by 1 base and 0 bases, with 7 bases remaining between them. Germline V gives CDR1 KGHSH, CDR2 LQKENI. CDR3 size: 14 residues. This CDR3 is CASSPHLSSYEQYF. DNA for the CDR3: TGTGCCAGCTCACCACACTTGAGCTCCTACGAGCAGTACTTC.

The DNA for the CDR3 is TGTGCCAGCAGCTTAGCGGGGACAGGGGGCGGTCTTCTTGGCTACACCTTC. Translating gives CASSLAGTGGGLLGYTF. The rearrangement joins TRBV7-9 to TRBJ1-2, with 12 nucleotides matching TRBD1. The V gene end was trimmed by 0 bases and the J gene end by 7 bases; junction bases not matched to a gene: 9. Germline V lookup: CDR1 SEHNR, CDR2 FQNEAQ (reference sequence). The CDR3 is made up of 17 amino acids.

The chain is built from TRBV7-9 and TRBJ2-5, with unresolved D. Germline values: CDR1 SEHNR, CDR2 FQNEAQ (reference sequence). Deletions cut 0 bases from V and 4 bases from J, with 12 bases between. This CDR3 has 15 residues. The CDR3 region is CASSLAHGSSETQYF. The CDR3 bases are TGTGCCAGCAGCTTAGCGCATGGTAGTTCAGAGACCCAGTACTTC. The whole variable domain, remainder taken from reference TRBV7-9 and TRBJ2-5, is DTGVSQNPRHKITKRGQNVTFRCDPISEHNRLYWYRQTLGQGPEFLTYFQNEAQLEKSRLLSDRFSAERPKGSFSTLEIQRTEQGDSAMYLCASSLAHGSSETQYFGPGTRLLVL.

This chain links TRBV28 with TRBJ1-2, with 7 positions matching TRBD1. CDR1 is MDHEN and CDR2 is SYDVKM in the germline V gene. The CDR3 length is 17 residues. With 0 bases clipped from V and 2 bases from J, the junction kept 9 bases outside the gene matches. The CDR3 nucleotides read TGTGCCAGCAGTTTATGGGCCCCGGGACAGCGGAACTATGGCTACACCTTC. Residues: CASSLWAPGQRNYGYTF.

The CDR3 region has the DNA TGTGCCATCAGTGACGACCCTGGGAACACTGAAGCTTTCTTT. Translated, it gives CAISDDPGNTEAFF. The chain is built from TRBV10-3 and TRBJ1-1, with D unclear. Trimming removed 3 bases from V and 1 base from J, with 9 bases in between. CDR3 length: 14 amino acids. Germline-derived CDR1 and CDR2 are ENHRY and SYGVKD.

The chain couples TRBV5-1 to TRBJ1-2, with a weak D call TRBD1 (5 bases). The CDR3 consists of 13 residues. Trimming took off 3 bases at V and 1 base at J, with 7 bases between the two ends. CDR1 and CDR2 from the germline V gene are SGHRS and YFSETQ. CDR3 nucleotide sequence: TGCGCCAGCAGCTACGACAGTAACTATGGCTACACCTTC. Its protein product is CASSYDSNYGYTF.

V and J are TRBV28 and TRBJ2-5; D may be TRBD1 (5 bases). Germline V gene data show CDR1 as MDHEN and CDR2 as SYDVKM. CDR3 size: 12 residues. V dropped 6 bases and J dropped 2 bases, with 7 bases sitting between them. The CDR3 protein is CASRRQQETQYF. The CDR3, as DNA: TGTGCCAGCAGGAGACAGCAAGAGACCCAGTACTTC.

This chain joins TRBV7-9 and TRBJ2-3, with TRBD2 matching 9 bases. This CDR3 region has 18 residues. Looked up from germline, CDR1 is SEHNR and CDR2 is FQNEAQ (reference sequence). V was pared by 3 bases and J by 0 bases, with 10 bases of the junction left unmatched. The CDR3 DNA follows: TGTGCCAGCAGCTTGGGGAGCGGGGGGACTAGTAGCACAGATACGCAGTATTTT. Protein sequence: CASSLGSGGTSSTDTQYF.

The chain is built from TRBV10-3 and TRBJ2-2, with TRBD2 identical over 7 bases. This CDR3 has 17 residues. Per the germline V gene, CDR1 is ENHRY and CDR2 is SYGVKD. V was pared by 2 bases and J by 3 bases, with 9 bases of the junction left unmatched. The CDR3 spells CAISEGIGTTYTGELFF. CDR3 DNA: TGTGCCATCAGTGAGGGAATCGGGACTACCTACACCGGGGAGCTGTTTTTT.

This rearrangement joins TRBV30 to TRBJ2-7; D not resolved. CDR1 GTSNPN and CDR2 SVGIG come from the germline V gene (reference sequence). V lost 2 bases to trimming and J lost 0 bases, with 14 bases between them. The CDR3 has 15 residues. CDR3 DNA: TGTGCCTGGAGTACGGATAGGACCAGCTCCTACGAGCAGTACTTC. Amino acid sequence: CAWSTDRTSSYEQYF.

This sequence joins TRBV30 and TRBJ1-1, with D uncertain. V gave up 2 bases and J gave up 13 bases, with 17 bases separating them. Germline V gives CDR1 GTSNPN, CDR2 SVGIG (reference sequence). The CDR3 has 12 residues. The CDR3 loop reads CAWSLGQPGVFF. CDR3 nucleotides: TGTGCCTGGAGTTTAGGGCAGCCCGGGGTTTTCTTT.

The rearrangement uses TRBV5-1 and TRBJ2-7, with 10 bases fitting TRBD2. There are 15 residues in the CDR3. Germline V gene lookup returns CDR1 SGHRS and CDR2 YFSETQ. J gave up 2 bases and V 5 bases, and 7 bases lay outside the gene matches. CDR3 DNA sequence: TGCGCCAGCAGACCCGGGACTAGCGACACCTACGAGCAGTACTTC. Protein sequence: CASRPGTSDTYEQYF.

The chain joins TRBV6-1 to TRBJ2-1; D unresolved. The CDR3 consists of 12 residues. Germline V gene data show CDR1 as MNHNS and CDR2 as SASEGT. Trimming left V 2 bases short and J 5 bases short, with 4 bases between. This chain's CDR3 is CASSETHNEQFF. CDR3 DNA sequence: TGTGCCAGCAGTGAAACCCACAATGAGCAGTTCTTC.

This sequence joins TRBV14 and TRBJ2-1, with 7 nucleotides matching TRBD2. The CDR3 covers 11 residues. CDR1 SGHDN and CDR2 FVKESK come from the germline V gene. Germline trimming cut 0 bases from V and 14 bases from J; bases unmatched to any gene: 1. The CDR3 DNA sequence: TGTGCCAGCAGCCAAGATGGGGGGGAGTTCTTC. This encodes CASSQDGGEFF.

This chain connects TRBV4-3 to TRBJ2-2; 7 positions agree with TRBD1. From germline, CDR1 is LGHNA and CDR2 YSLEER. V trimming: 0 bases; J trimming: 5 bases; junction bases outside the gene matches: 6. This CDR3 spans 16 amino acids. CDR3 sequence: CASSQEAGGVTGELFF. DNA for the CDR3: TGCGCCAGCAGCCAAGAGGCAGGGGGAGTGACCGGGGAGCTGTTTTTT.

This chain connects TRBV2 to TRBJ2-1; D possibly corresponds to TRBD1 (5 bases). The V and J ends lost 3 bases and 0 bases respectively, with 12 bases between them. CDR3 length: 16 amino acids. Looked up from germline, CDR1 is SNHLY and CDR2 is FYNNEI. The CDR3 here is CASSDFETASYNEQFF. The DNA for the CDR3 is TGTGCCAGCAGTGACTTCGAGACAGCCTCCTACAATGAGCAGTTCTTC.

The chain uses TRBV19 and TRBJ1-5; 7 bases are shared with TRBD1. The CDR3 runs 14 residues. The V gene end was trimmed by 5 bases and the J gene end by 5 bases; junction bases not matched to a gene: 6. CDR1 is LNHDA and CDR2 is SQIVND in the germline V gene (reference sequence). CDR3 bases: TGTGCCAGTAGTCCCCGGACAGGCCATCAGCCCCAGCATTTT. Its translation: CASSPRTGHQPQHF.

The chain carries TRBV11-3 and TRBJ1-1, with a weak D call TRBD1 (6 bases). Trimming pared 5 bases from V and 1 base from J, leaving 8 bases between. This CDR3 has 13 residues. Germline CDR1 SGHNT, CDR2 YENEEA. CDR3 sequence: CASSATGNTEAFF. The DNA of the CDR3 is TGTGCCAGCAGCGCGACAGGGAACACTGAAGCTTTCTTT.

The chain links TRBV5-1 to TRBJ2-5; D might be TRBD2 (8 bases). V was cut by 7 bases and J by 5 bases, with 24 bases left in between. The CDR3 consists of 16 residues. CDR1 and CDR2 from the germline V gene are SGHRS and YFSETQ. The CDR3 reads CASYRDSGGTKETQYF. The CDR3 DNA is TGCGCCAGCTATAGGGACAGCGGGGGTACCAAGGAGACCCAGTACTTC.

This chain connects TRBV6-5 to TRBJ2-1; 11 bases fit TRBD1. V was pared by 6 bases and J by 9 bases, with 4 bases of the junction left unmatched. The CDR3 totals 13 residues. The V gene's germline CDR1 is MNHEY and CDR2 SVGAGI. The CDR3 reads CASSPGQGGEQFF. For the CDR3, the DNA is TGTGCCAGCAGCCCGGGACAGGGGGGTGAGCAGTTCTTC.

This clone was found a few times. The chain links TRBV7-2 to TRBJ1-2, with D perhaps matching TRBD1 (6 bases). CDR1 SGHTA and CDR2 FQGNSA come from the germline V gene. The length of the CDR3 is 14 residues. Deletions cut 2 bases from V and 6 bases from J, with 13 bases between. The CDR3 sequence is CASSLRGAGHGYTF. For the CDR3, the DNA is TGTGCCAGCAGCTTAAGGGGGGCAGGTCATGGCTACACCTTC.

This clone has only one observation. The chain recombines TRBV19 with TRBJ1-5, with a weak D call TRBD1 (5 bases). This CDR3 spans 15 amino acids. The germline V gene has CDR1 LNHDA and CDR2 SQIVND (reference sequence). V lost 1 base, J lost 1 base, and 8 bases lay in between. For the CDR3, the DNA is TGTGCCAGTAGTATAGGGCAGGGCAGCAATCAGCCCCAGCATTTT. Its protein product is CASSIGQGSNQPQHF.